A single sample gave rise to the 32 T cell receptor beta chains below, sequenced in a study of post-analysis software for immune sequencing data. General study results and limits: There were five or six TRBV segments more frequent in patients than controls, and TRBV5-6, TRBV5-1 and TRBV20-1 were among them.

Their recognized antigens are unknown. Prepared TCR beta cDNA libraries contained unique molecular identifiers. TCRdb independently ran MiXCR on the PCR reads; one entry per CDR3 protein. The sample has more than 350,000 distinct CDR3 sequences, approximately 38% seen once; the top ten hold 7.6%. Material for sequencing was blood. The receptors derive from a girl aged 2-10 years with multiple sclerosis.

J is TRBJ2-7 and V is TRBV20-1; possibly TRBD1 or TRBD2 for D (5 bases each). Germline lookup yields CDR1 DFQATT and CDR2 SNEGSKA (reference sequence). The V and J ends lost 5 bases and 4 bases respectively, with 15 bases between them. This CDR3 comprises 13 residues. CDR3: CSADSGQGYEQYF. The DNA for the CDR3 is TGCAGTGCTGACAGCGGCCAAGGGTACGAGCAGTACTTC.

This clonotype showed up just a few times. The chain carries TRBV28 and TRBJ1-2; D is uncertain. Trimming cost V 6 bases and J 0 bases, with 5 bases left between them. The CDR3 contains 12 residues. CDR1 and CDR2 from the germline V gene are MDHEN and SYDVKM. CDR3 sequence: CASREPNYGYTF. The CDR3 DNA reads TGTGCCAGCAGGGAACCTAACTATGGCTACACCTTC.

This clonotype was observed a few times. The rearrangement joins TRBV29-1 to TRBJ2-7, with 11 bases lining up with TRBD1. The CDR3 consists of 13 residues. The germline gives CDR1 SQVTM, CDR2 ANQGSEA. Trimming removed 7 bases from V and 2 bases from J; junction bases left unmatched: 4. CDR3 nucleotide sequence: TGCAGCGGCGGACAGGGGGCCACCTACGAGCAGTACTTC. Residues: CSGGQGATYEQYF.

V and J are TRBV18 and TRBJ2-3; possible D gene TRBD1, 6 bases. Per germline, CDR1 KGHSH and CDR2 LQKENI. The ends were cut back, 2 bases at V and 1 base at J, with 10 bases in the middle. This CDR3 comprises 15 residues. DNA for the CDR3: TGTGCCAGCTCACCAACGGACAGTCGCACAGATACGCAGTATTTT. Its translation: CASSPTDSRTDTQYF.

The rearrangement uses TRBV5-1 and TRBJ2-5, with D perhaps matching TRBD1 or TRBD2 (5 bases each). V lost 4 bases to trimming and J lost 3 bases, with 16 bases between them. The length of the CDR3 is 15 residues. Germline CDR1 and CDR2: SGHRS and YFSETQ. CDR3 sequence reads: CASSLDTLGEETQYF. The CDR3 coding sequence is TGCGCCAGCAGCCTGGACACTCTGGGGGAAGAGACCCAGTACTTC. Drawing the rest from reference TRBV5-1 and TRBJ2-5, the complete variable domain is KAGVTQTPRYLIKTRGQQVTLSCSPISGHRSVSWYQQTPGQGLQFLFEYFSETQRNKGNFPGRFSGRQFSNSRSEMNVSTLELGDSALYLCASSLDTLGEETQYFGPGTRLLVL.

The V call is TRBV7-9, the J call TRBJ1-5; D is uncertain. Trimming pared 3 bases from V and 3 bases from J, leaving 6 bases between. Looked up from germline, CDR1 is SEHNR and CDR2 is FQNEAQ (reference sequence). The CDR3 has 13 amino acids. Here the CDR3 reads CASSLDDNQPQHF. The DNA for the CDR3 is TGTGCCAGCAGCTTGGACGACAATCAGCCCCAGCATTTT.

The rearrangement joins TRBV9 to TRBJ2-4, with D hard to call. Between the trimmed V and J ends, which lost 4 bases and 8 bases, there was a span of 16 bases. This CDR3 comprises 14 residues. Germline V gene data show CDR1 as SGDLS and CDR2 as YYNGEE. The CDR3 region is CASSLSPSNDIQYF. The CDR3 nucleotides read TGTGCCAGCAGCCTCTCACCATCGAACGACATTCAGTACTTC.

This clonotype was found a few times. The rearrangement links TRBV5-1 to TRBJ2-5; D not certain. The V gene lost 0 bases and the J gene lost 1 base, with 10 bases spanning the gap. Germline V gives CDR1 SGHRS, CDR2 YFSETQ. CDR3 length equals 15 residues. The CDR3 nucleotides are TGCGCCAGCAGCTTGGTGGGCGGTTTCCAAGAGACCCAGTACTTC. This sequence encodes CASSLVGGFQETQYF.

The chain employs TRBV9 and TRBJ1-1; D gene uncertain. CDR1 and CDR2 from the germline V gene are SGDLS and YYNGEE. The CDR3 has 14 amino acids. The germline V and J ends were trimmed by 1 base and 7 bases, with 14 bases remaining between them. CDR3 residues: CASSVTWFLDEAFF. The CDR3 DNA is TGTGCCAGCAGCGTAACCTGGTTTTTGGATGAAGCTTTCTTT.

A few counts support this clonotype. The chain joins TRBV29-1 to TRBJ2-1, with 9 bases matching TRBD2. The V gene's germline CDR1 is SQVTM and CDR2 ANQGSEA. Germline trimming cut 4 bases from V and 7 bases from J; bases unmatched to any gene: 14. This CDR3 contains 16 residues. In DNA, the CDR3 is TGCAGCGTTGTATGGGTAGCGGGAGTCCCCGGAAATGAGCAGTTCTTC. This encodes CSVVWVAGVPGNEQFF.

This clonotype was recorded a few times. The chain carries TRBV7-2 and TRBJ1-1; 8 nucleotides agree with TRBD1. With V trimmed by 4 bases and J by 1 base, 5 bases remained unmatched. The CDR3 is 15 amino acids. Germline V gives CDR1 SGHTA, CDR2 FQGNSA. CDR3 DNA sequence: TGTGCCAGCAGCTCCAGACAGGGGAGGAACACTGAAGCTTTCTTT. This translates into CASSSRQGRNTEAFF. The whole variable domain, remainder taken from reference TRBV7-2 and TRBJ1-1, is GAGVSQSPSNKVTEKGKDVELRCDPISGHTALYWYRQSLGQGLEFLIYFQGNSAPDKSGLPSDRFSAERTGGSVSTLTIQRTQQEDSAVYLCASSSRQGRNTEAFFGQGTRLTVV.

This clonotype was recorded a few times. J is TRBJ1-2 and V is TRBV6-5, with 8 bases fitting TRBD1. With V trimmed by 2 bases and J by 6 bases, 8 bases remained unmatched. The CDR3 has 15 residues. Germline CDR1 and CDR2: MNHEY and SVGAGI. CDR3 region: CASSYGGHRGDGYTF. Here the CDR3 DNA reads TGTGCCAGCAGTTACGGGGGACACAGGGGGGATGGCTACACCTTC.

The rearrangement uses TRBV6-2 or TRBV6-3 and TRBJ1-5, with 8 bases identical to TRBD1. CDR3 length: 18 residues. Germline V gene sequence: CDR1 MNHEY, CDR2 SVGEGT. After removal of 5 bases from V and 3 bases from J, the junction contained 15 bases not matched to a gene. The CDR3 DNA reads as TGTGCCAGCAGTCTCTCGCAGACAGGGGCAGGATTCAATCAGCCCCAGCATTTT. This sequence encodes CASSLSQTGAGFNQPQHF.

J is TRBJ2-1 and V is TRBV5-1; D might be TRBD1 or TRBD2, each matching 7 bases. Germline V gene data show CDR1 as SGHRS and CDR2 as YFSETQ. This CDR3 is 16 amino acids long. V was cut by 0 bases and J by 4 bases, with 14 bases left in between. The CDR3 protein is CASSLARQGGYNEQFF. Here the CDR3 DNA reads TGCGCCAGCAGCTTGGCGAGGCAGGGGGGGTACAATGAGCAGTTCTTC.

This clonotype was seen more than once but under ten times. The chain employs TRBV2 and TRBJ1-2; unclear D gene. Trimming pared 6 bases from V and 6 bases from J, leaving 14 bases between. Germline V gives CDR1 SNHLY, CDR2 FYNNEI. The CDR3 runs 13 residues. CDR3 loop: CASSASSKHGYTF. CDR3 in DNA: TGTGCCAGCAGCGCCTCCTCGAAGCATGGCTACACCTTC.

The rearrangement joins TRBV13 to TRBJ2-7; 10 bases align to TRBD2. Unmatched junction bases numbered 15, after V lost 8 bases and J lost 2 bases. Per germline, CDR1 PRHDT and CDR2 FYEKMQ (reference sequence). The CDR3 loop spans 17 amino acids. This CDR3 reads CASCLTSGNVYPYEQYF. DNA of the CDR3: TGTGCCAGCTGTCTTACTAGCGGGAACGTTTACCCCTACGAGCAGTACTTC.

The V and J genes are TRBV7-6 and TRBJ2-3; D gene ambiguous. Looked up from germline, CDR1 is SGHVS and CDR2 is FNYEAQ. V lost 5 bases, J lost 1 base, and 13 bases lay in between. CDR3 length: 15 amino acids. The CDR3 sequence: CASSRIEQGTDTQYF. For the CDR3, the DNA is TGTGCCAGCAGCCGAATCGAGCAGGGCACAGATACGCAGTATTTT.

The chain uses TRBV28 and TRBJ2-7; TRBD1 is a possible D gene (5 bases). V gave up 3 bases and J gave up 3 bases, with 15 bases separating them. Germline values: CDR1 MDHEN, CDR2 SYDVKM. The CDR3 is 15 residues long. CDR3 sequence: CASSLQFRAFYEQYF. DNA for the CDR3: TGTGCCAGCAGTTTGCAGTTCAGGGCGTTCTACGAGCAGTACTTC.

Concerning this clonotype: Sequence at one end of the junction differs from germline and may be a read error. J is TRBJ2-7 and V is TRBV5-5, with TRBD1 matching over 8 bases. The CDR3 sequence is 14 residues long. Germline lookup yields CDR1 SGHKS and CDR2 YYEKEE (reference sequence). CDR3 sequence: CTSSWGTGSYEQYF. The CDR3 nucleotides read TGTACCAGCAGCTGGGGGACAGGCTCCTACGAGCAGTACTTC.

The chain uses TRBV9 and TRBJ1-2, with a tentative D call TRBD1 (6 bases). The CDR3 totals 20 residues. Germline CDR1 is SGDLS and CDR2 is YYNGEE. Trimming stripped 0 bases from V and 3 bases from J, with 27 bases between. This chain's CDR3 is CASSVATSGGAADRYYGYTF. The CDR3 DNA sequence: TGTGCCAGCAGCGTAGCTACCAGTGGGGGGGCAGCCGATCGATACTATGGCTACACCTTC.

This chain joins TRBV7-2 and TRBJ2-5, with 7 bases that match TRBD2. The J call may be in error: the DNA end matches TRBJ2-7 better. This CDR3 has 16 amino acids. Germline CDR1 reads SGHTA; CDR2 reads FQGNSA. CDR3 DNA sequence: TGTGCCAGCAGCCCTAGTGGGACTATAAGCTCCTACGAGCAGTACTTC. This sequence encodes CASSPSGTISSYEQYF.

The V call is TRBV6-6, the J call TRBJ2-2; D not certain. Germline CDR1 reads MNHNY; CDR2 reads SVGAGI (reference sequence). CDR3 size: 16 residues. The ends were cut back, 0 bases at V and 1 base at J, with 9 bases in the middle. CDR3 sequence reads: CASSYSYRVNTGELFF. CDR3 DNA sequence: TGTGCCAGCAGTTACTCATACAGAGTGAACACCGGGGAGCTGTTTTTT.

This clonotype was counted between two and nine times. The genes are TRBV29-1 and TRBJ1-1; the D gene is possibly TRBD1 (5 bases). The CDR3 is 14 residues long. Germline CDR1 and CDR2: SQVTM and ANQGSEA. Trimming removed 8 bases from V and 0 bases from J, with 16 bases in between. The CDR3 nucleotides are TGCAGCACACGGACACGATCCATGAACACTGAAGCTTTCTTT. Translating gives CSTRTRSMNTEAFF.

The rearrangement uses TRBV7-2 and TRBJ2-3; the match to TRBD2 covers 7 bases. J lost 4 bases, V lost 5 bases, and 6 bases had no gene match. Germline V gene sequence: CDR1 SGHTA, CDR2 FQGNSA. The CDR3 totals 14 residues. The CDR3: CASSPRLAPDTQYF. CDR3 coding DNA: TGTGCCAGCAGCCCCCGACTAGCCCCAGATACGCAGTATTTT.

The J gene is TRBJ1-2, the V gene TRBV6-2 or TRBV6-3; D remains ambiguous. The V gene lost 0 bases and the J gene lost 0 bases, with 2 bases spanning the gap. The CDR3 consists of 13 residues. Germline CDR1 MNHEY, CDR2 SVGEGT. The DNA for the CDR3 is TGTGCCAGCAGTTACTCAGCTAACTATGGCTACACCTTC. Translating it yields CASSYSANYGYTF.

The rearrangement links TRBV9 to TRBJ1-2; D is unresolved. Germline V gene sequence: CDR1 SGDLS, CDR2 YYNGEE. This CDR3 region has 14 residues. The V end was cut by 4 bases, the J end by 6 bases, with 16 bases between. The CDR3 loop is CASSPTPGRNGYTF. The CDR3 bases are TGTGCCAGCAGCCCCACACCCGGGAGGAATGGCTACACCTTC.

The chain is built from TRBV25-1 and TRBJ1-2, with TRBD1 as a possible D gene (6 bases). The germline gives CDR1 MGHDK, CDR2 SYGVNS. The CDR3 has 14 residues. V was shortened by 7 bases and J by 0 bases, with 12 bases between the two germline ends. The CDR3 region has the DNA TGTGCCAGCAAGCGGGACACCTCTAACTATGGCTACACCTTC. It yields the protein CASKRDTSNYGYTF.

CDR3 region: CASSSRTRSNNEQFF. The DNA for the CDR3 is TGTGCCAGCAGCTCCAGGACCCGCTCAAACAATGAGCAGTTCTTC. The rearrangement links TRBV5-5 to TRBJ2-1; D gene unclear. This CDR3 contains 15 residues. Germline CDR1 is SGHKS and CDR2 is YYEKEE (reference sequence). The V end lost 3 bases, the J end lost 5 bases, and 15 bases lay between the germline ends.

This chain joins TRBV5-1 and TRBJ2-1; a possible D gene is TRBD2 (6 bases). The germline V gene encodes CDR1 SGHRS and CDR2 YFSETQ. This CDR3 region has 16 residues. With 3 bases removed from V and 8 bases from J, the gap between germline ends came to 21 bases. The DNA of the CDR3 is TGCGCCAGCAGCTGGGGGAGTAGGGGAGGTGGCGATGAGCAGTTCTTC. Protein sequence: CASSWGSRGGGDEQFF.

This clonotype was recorded a few times. The chain couples TRBV7-9 to TRBJ1-1, with a tentative D call TRBD1 (5 bases). Germline V CDR1 and CDR2: SEHNR, FQNEAQ (reference sequence). The CDR3 is made up of 13 amino acids. The V end was cut by 5 bases, the J end by 4 bases, with 11 bases between. The CDR3 protein is CASSVYRTTEAFF. CDR3 DNA sequence: TGTGCCAGCAGCGTATACAGGACCACTGAAGCTTTCTTT.

To note about this clonotype: One end of the junction fails to match germline, which may point to a read error. The V call is TRBV29-1, the J call TRBJ1-5; the D is unclear. Germline CDR1 and CDR2: SQVTM and ANQGSEA. The CDR3 is 14 residues long. The CDR3 loop is CGVSNSDSNQPQHF. The DNA of the CDR3 is TGCGGCGTGTCTAACTCCGATAGCAATCAGCCCCAGCATTTT. The variable domain in full, with the rest retrieved from reference TRBV29-1 and TRBJ1-5, is SAVISQKPSRDICQRGTSLTIQCQVDSQVTMMFWYRQQPGQSLTLIATANQGSEATYESGFVIDKFPISRPNLTFSTLTVSNMSPEDSSIYLCGVSNSDSNQPQHFGDGTRLSIL.

This clonotype was seen a handful of times. The chain recombines TRBV7-2 with TRBJ2-1, with 8 bases fitting TRBD1. The germline gives CDR1 SGHTA, CDR2 FQGNSA. J lost 0 bases, V lost 6 bases, and 10 bases had no gene match. This CDR3 is 17 amino acids long. CDR3: CASSLLPDRVSYNEQFF. The CDR3 DNA sequence: TGTGCCAGCAGTCTTCTACCGGACAGGGTCTCCTACAATGAGCAGTTCTTC.